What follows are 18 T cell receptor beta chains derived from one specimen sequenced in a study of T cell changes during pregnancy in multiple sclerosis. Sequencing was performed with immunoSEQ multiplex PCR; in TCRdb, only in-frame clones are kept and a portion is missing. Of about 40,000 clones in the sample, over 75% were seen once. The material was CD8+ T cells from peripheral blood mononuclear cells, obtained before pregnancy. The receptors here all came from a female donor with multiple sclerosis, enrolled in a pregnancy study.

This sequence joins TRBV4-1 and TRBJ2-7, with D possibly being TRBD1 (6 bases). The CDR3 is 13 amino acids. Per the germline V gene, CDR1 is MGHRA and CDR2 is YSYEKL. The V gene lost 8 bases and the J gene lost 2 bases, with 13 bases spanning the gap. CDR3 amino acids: CASAGTTAYEQYF. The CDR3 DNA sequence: TGCGCCAGCGCCGGGACAACCGCCTACGAGCAGTACTTC.

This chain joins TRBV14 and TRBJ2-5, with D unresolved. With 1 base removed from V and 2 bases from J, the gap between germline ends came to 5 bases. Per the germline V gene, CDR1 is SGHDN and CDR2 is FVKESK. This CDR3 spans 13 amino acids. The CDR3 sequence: CASSQVIQETQYF. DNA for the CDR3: TGTGCCAGCAGCCAAGTTATACAAGAGACCCAGTACTTC.

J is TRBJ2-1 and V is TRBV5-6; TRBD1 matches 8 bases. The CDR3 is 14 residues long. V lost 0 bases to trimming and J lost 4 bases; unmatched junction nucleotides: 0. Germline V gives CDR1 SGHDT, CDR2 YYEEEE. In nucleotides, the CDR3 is TGTGCCAGCAGCTTGGGGACAGGGTACAATGAGCAGTTCTTC. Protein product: CASSLGTGYNEQFF.

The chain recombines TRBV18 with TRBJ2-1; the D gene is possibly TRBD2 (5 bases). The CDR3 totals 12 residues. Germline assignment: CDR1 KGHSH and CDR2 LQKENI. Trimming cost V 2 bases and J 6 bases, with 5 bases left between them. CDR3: CASSPGSNEQFF. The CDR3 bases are TGTGCCAGCTCACCAGGGAGCAATGAGCAGTTCTTC.

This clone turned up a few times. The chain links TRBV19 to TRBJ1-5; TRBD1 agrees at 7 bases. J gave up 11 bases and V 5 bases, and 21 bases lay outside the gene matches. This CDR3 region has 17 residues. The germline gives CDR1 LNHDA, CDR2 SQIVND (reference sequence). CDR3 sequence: CASSLPKSTGTPRTQHF. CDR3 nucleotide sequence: TGTGCCAGTAGTCTACCCAAATCGACAGGGACTCCGCGGACCCAGCATTTT. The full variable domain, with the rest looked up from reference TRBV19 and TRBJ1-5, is DGGITQSPKYLFRKEGQNVTLSCEQNLNHDAMYWYRQDPGQGLRLIYYSQIVNDFQKGDIAEGYSVSREKKESFPLTVTSAQKNPTAFYLCASSLPKSTGTPRTQHFGDGTRLSIL.

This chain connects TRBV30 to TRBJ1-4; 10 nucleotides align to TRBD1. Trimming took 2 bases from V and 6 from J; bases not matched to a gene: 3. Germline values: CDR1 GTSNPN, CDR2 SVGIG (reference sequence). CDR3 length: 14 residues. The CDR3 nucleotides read TGTGCCTGGAGTCTCGGGACAGGGGATGAAAAACTGTTTTTT. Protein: CAWSLGTGDEKLFF.

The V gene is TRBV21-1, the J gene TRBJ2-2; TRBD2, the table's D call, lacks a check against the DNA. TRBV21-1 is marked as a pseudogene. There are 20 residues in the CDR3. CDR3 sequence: CASINFGRTSGSGGTGELFF. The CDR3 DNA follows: TGTGCCAGCATAAATTTTGGCAGGACTAGCGGGAGTGGCGGCACCGGGGAGCTGTTTTTT.

This CDR3 reads CASSFRNEDFYNEQFF. CDR3 DNA: TGTGCCAGCAGCTTTCGTAATGAGGATTTCTACAATGAGCAGTTCTTC. V usage is TRBV7-9 and J usage is TRBJ2-1; unclear D gene. CDR3 size: 16 residues. In germline, CDR1 is SEHNR, CDR2 FQNEAQ (reference sequence). The V and J ends lost 3 bases and 3 bases respectively, with 15 bases between them.

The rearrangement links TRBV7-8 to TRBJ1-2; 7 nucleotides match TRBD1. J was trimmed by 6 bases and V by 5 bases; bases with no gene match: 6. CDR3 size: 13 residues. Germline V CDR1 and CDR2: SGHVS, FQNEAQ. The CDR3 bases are TGTGCCAGCAGCCCGACAGGGACGGATGGCTACACCTTC. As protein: CASSPTGTDGYTF.

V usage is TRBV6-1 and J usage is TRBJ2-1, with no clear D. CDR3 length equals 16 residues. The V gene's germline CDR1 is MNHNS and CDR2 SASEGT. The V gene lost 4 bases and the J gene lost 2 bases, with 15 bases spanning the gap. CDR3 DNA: TGTGCCAGCAGTGGAATCAGTGGCTTCGCCTACAATGAGCAGTTCTTC. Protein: CASSGISGFAYNEQFF.

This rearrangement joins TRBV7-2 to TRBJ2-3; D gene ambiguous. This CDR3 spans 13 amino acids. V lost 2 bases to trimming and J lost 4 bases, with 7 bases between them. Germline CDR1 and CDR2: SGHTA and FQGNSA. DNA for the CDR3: TGTGCCAGCAGCTTACTAGAGGCAGATACGCAGTATTTT. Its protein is CASSLLEADTQYF.

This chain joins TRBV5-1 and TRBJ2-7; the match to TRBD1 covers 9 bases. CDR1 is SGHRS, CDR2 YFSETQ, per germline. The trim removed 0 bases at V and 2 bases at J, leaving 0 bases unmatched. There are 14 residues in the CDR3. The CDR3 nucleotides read TGCGCCAGCAGCTTGGGGACAGGGGCCTACGAGCAGTACTTC. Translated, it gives CASSLGTGAYEQYF.

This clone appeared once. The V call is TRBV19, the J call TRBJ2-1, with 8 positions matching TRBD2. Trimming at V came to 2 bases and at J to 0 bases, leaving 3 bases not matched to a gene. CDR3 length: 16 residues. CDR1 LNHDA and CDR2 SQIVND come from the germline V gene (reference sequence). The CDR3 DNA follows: TGTGCCAGTAGTATATCGAGCGGGGGCTCCTACAATGAGCAGTTCTTC. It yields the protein CASSISSGGSYNEQFF. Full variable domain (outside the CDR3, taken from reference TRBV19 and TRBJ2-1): DGGITQSPKYLFRKEGQNVTLSCEQNLNHDAMYWYRQDPGQGLRLIYYSQIVNDFQKGDIAEGYSVSREKKESFPLTVTSAQKNPTAFYLCASSISSGGSYNEQFFGPGTRLTVL.

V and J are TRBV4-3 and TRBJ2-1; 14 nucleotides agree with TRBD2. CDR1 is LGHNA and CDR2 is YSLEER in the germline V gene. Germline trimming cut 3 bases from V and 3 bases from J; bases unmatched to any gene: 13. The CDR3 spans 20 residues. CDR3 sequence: CASSHGGLAGEYPLYNEQFF. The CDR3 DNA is TGCGCCAGCAGCCACGGGGGACTAGCGGGAGAATACCCTCTCTACAATGAGCAGTTCTTC.

The CDR3 spells CASSVGSDNEQFF. The CDR3 nucleotides are TGTGCCAGCAGCGTAGGGTCGGACAATGAGCAGTTCTTC. The chain combines TRBV9 with TRBJ2-1, with D unresolved. Germline loops: CDR1 SGDLS, CDR2 YYNGEE. There are 13 residues in the CDR3. The V gene lost 0 bases and the J gene lost 5 bases, with 6 bases spanning the gap.

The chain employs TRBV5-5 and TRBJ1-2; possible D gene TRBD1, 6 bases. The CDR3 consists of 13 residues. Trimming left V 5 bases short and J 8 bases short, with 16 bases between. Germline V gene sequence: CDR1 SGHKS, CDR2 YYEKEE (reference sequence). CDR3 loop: CASRERGAEGYTF. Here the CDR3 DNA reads TGTGCCAGCAGAGAACGGGGGGCGGAAGGCTACACCTTC.

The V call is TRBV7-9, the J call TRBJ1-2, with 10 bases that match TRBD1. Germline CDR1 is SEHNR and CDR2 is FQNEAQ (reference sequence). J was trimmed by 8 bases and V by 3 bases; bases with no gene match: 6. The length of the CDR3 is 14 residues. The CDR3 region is CASSLPGTGEGYTF. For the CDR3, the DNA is TGTGCCAGCAGCTTGCCCGGGACAGGGGAAGGCTACACCTTC.

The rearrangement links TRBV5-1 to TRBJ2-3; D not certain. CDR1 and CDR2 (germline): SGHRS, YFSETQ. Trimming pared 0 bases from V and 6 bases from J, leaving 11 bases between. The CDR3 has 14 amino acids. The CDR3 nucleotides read TGCGCCAGCAGCTTGGGCGAGGTTGCTGATACGCAGTATTTT. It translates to CASSLGEVADTQYF.